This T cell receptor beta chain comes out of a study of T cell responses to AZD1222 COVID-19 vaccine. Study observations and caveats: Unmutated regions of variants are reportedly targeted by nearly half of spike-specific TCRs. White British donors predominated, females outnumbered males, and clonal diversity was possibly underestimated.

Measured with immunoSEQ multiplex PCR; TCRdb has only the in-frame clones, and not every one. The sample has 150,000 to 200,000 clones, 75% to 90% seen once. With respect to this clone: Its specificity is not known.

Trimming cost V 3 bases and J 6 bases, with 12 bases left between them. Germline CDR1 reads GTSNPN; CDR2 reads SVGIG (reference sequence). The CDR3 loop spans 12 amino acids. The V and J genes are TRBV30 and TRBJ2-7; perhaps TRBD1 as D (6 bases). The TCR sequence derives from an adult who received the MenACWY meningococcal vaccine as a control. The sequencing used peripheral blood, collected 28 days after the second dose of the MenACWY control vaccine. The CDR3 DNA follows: TGTGCCTGGAGGGTGGACAGTCCCGAGCAGTACTTC. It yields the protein CAWRVDSPEQYF.